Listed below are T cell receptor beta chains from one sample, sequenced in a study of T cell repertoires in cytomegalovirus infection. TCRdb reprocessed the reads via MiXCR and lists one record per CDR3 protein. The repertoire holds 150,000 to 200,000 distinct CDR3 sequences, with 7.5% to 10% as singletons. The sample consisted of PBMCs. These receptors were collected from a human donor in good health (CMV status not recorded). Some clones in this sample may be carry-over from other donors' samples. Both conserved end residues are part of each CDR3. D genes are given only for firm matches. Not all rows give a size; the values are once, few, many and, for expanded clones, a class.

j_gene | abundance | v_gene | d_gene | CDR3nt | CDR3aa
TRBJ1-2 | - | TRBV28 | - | TGTGCCAGCCAGACACTTAACTATGGCTACACCTTC | CASQTLNYGYTF
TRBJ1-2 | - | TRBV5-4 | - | TGTGCCAGCAGCTTGGGTGGTACAGGGCTCGGACGGCGTGGCTACACCTTC | CASSLGGTGLGRRGYTF
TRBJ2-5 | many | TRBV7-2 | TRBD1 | TGTGCCAGCAGCAGGGGACAGCAAATGAAGACCCAGTACTTC | CASSRGQQMKTQYF
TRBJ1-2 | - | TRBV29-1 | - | TGCAGCGTTGAAACGGCCGGCTACACCTTC | CSVETAGYTF
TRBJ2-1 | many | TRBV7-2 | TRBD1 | TGTGCCAGCAGCCCCCGGGACAGGGGTTCTAATGAGCAGTTCTTC | CASSPRDRGSNEQFF
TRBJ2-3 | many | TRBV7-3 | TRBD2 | TGTGCCAGCAGCCTGGCCGGACTAGCGGGGAGCACAGATACGCAGTATTTT | CASSLAGLAGSTDTQYF
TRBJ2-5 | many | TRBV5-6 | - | TGTGCCAGCAGCTTGTGGGCCACACTCCCACGAGAGACCCAGTACTTC | CASSLWATLPRETQYF
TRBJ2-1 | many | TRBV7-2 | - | TGTGCCAGCAGCTTAGCGCTTAAGCGCCGGGCTGCTTACAATGAGCAGTTCTTC | CASSLALKRRAAYNEQFF
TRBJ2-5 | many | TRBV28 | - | TGTGCCAGCAGCCCAAAGACAGTCCAAGAGACCCAGTACTTC | CASSPKTVQETQYF
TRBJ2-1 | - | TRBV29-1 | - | TGCAGCCTCAATCCCGGTTCTAGCGATGAGCAGTTCTTC | CSLNPGSSDEQFF
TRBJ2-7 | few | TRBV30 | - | TGTGCCTGGAGTGGGCGATGGGGCGCGACCTACGAGCAGTACTTC | CAWSGRWGATYEQYF
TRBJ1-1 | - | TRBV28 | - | TGTGCCAGCAGTTTAAGGATGGGGAACACTGAAGCTTTCTTT | CASSLRMGNTEAFF
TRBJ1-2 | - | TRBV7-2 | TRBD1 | TGTGCCAGCATCTGGACCGCGACAGGGGGTAATGGCTACACCTTC | CASIWTATGGNGYTF
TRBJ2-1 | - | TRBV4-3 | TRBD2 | TGCGCCAGCAGCCAAGAGGCTAGCGGACTGTACAATGAGCAGTTCTTC | CASSQEASGLYNEQFF
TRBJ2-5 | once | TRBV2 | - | TGTGCCAGCAGTGGTACGACGCTCCAAGAGACCCAGTACTTC | CASSGTTLQETQYF
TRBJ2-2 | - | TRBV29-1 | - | TGCAGCGTTGAGGGCTGGACCGGGGAGCTGTTTTTT | CSVEGWTGELFF
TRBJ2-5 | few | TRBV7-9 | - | TGTGCCAGCAGCGAGGGGATAACTCAAGAGACCCAGTACTTC | CASSEGITQETQYF
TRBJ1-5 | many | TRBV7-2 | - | TGTGCCAGCAGCCCGGGACAATCTCAGCCCCAGCATTTT | CASSPGQSQPQHF
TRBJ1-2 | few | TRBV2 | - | TGTGCCAGCAGTGAATTGGACGGCGCTAACTATGGCTACACCTTC | CASSELDGANYGYTF
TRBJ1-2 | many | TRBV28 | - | TGTGCCAGCAGGGGGCAGGGGCCCTATGGCTACACCTTC | CASRGQGPYGYTF
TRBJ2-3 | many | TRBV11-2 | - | TGTGCCAGCAGCTTATTCCAGAGCGGATGGCCAGGGTTTGGGACAGATACGCAGTATTTT | CASSLFQSGWPGFGTDTQYF
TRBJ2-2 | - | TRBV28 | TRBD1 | TGTGCCAGCAGCTCCATCGGGACAGGGTGGGCCGGGGAGCTGTTTTTT | CASSSIGTGWAGELFF
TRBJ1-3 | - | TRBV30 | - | TGTGCCTGGATCCAGGGGAGCTCTGGAAACACCATATATTTT | CAWIQGSSGNTIYF
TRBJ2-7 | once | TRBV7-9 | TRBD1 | TGTGCCAGCAGCCCGTCTAGGGACAGGGTGTACGAGCAGTACTTC | CASSPSRDRVYEQYF
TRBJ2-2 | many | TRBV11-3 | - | TGTGCCAGCAGCTCGGCGGGCACCGGGGAGCTGTTTTTT | CASSSAGTGELFF
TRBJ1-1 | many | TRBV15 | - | TGTGCCACCAGCAGAGAAAGATTGAACACTGAAGCTTTCTTT | CATSRERLNTEAFF
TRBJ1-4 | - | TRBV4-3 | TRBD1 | TGCGCCAGCAGCCAAGACCCGGGACAGAGAAATGAAAAACTGTTTTTT | CASSQDPGQRNEKLFF
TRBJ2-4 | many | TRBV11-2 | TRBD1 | TGTGCCAGCAGCTTATGGGGACAGGGAGGACCCAAAAACATTCAGTACTTC | CASSLWGQGGPKNIQYF
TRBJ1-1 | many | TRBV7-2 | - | TGTGCCAGCAGCTTAGAAAGGGGACTGAACACTGAAGCTTTCTTT | CASSLERGLNTEAFF
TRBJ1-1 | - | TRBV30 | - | TGTGCCTGGAGTAAATGGGGACACTCGAACACTGAAGCTTTCTTT | CAWSKWGHSNTEAFF
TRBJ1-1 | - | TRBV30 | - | TGTGCCTGGAGTGTTTCAAGGGTTTGGTACACTGAAGCTTTCTTT | CAWSVSRVWYTEAFF
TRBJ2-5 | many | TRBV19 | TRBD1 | TGTGCCAGTAGTATCGAGGGACAGGGAGAGACCCAGTACTTC | CASSIEGQGETQYF
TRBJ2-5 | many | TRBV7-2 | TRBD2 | TGTGCCAGCAGCCGAACCGGGTCACTAGCGGGCCCCCGGGAGACCCAGTACTTC | CASSRTGSLAGPRETQYF
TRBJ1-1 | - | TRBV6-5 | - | TGTGCCAGCAGTTACGGTCAGTTGACTGAAGCTTTCTTT | CASSYGQLTEAFF
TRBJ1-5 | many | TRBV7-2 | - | TGTGCCAGCAGCGCCAGACAGGGCAATCAGCCCCAGCATTTT | CASSARQGNQPQHF
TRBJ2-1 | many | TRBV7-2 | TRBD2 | TGTGCCAGCAGCGACACTAGCGGGAGGGACAATGAGCAGTTCTTC | CASSDTSGRDNEQFF
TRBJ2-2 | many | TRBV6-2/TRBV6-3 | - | TGTGCCAGCAGTCGGGCGAACACCGGGGAGCTGTTTTTT | CASSRANTGELFF
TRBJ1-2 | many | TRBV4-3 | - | TGCGCCAGCAGCCAAGATAGGGAGCGCTATGGCTACACCTTC | CASSQDRERYGYTF
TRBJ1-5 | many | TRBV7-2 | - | TGTGCCAGCAGTCTCGACGGGCTCGGCAATCAGCCCCAGCATTTT | CASSLDGLGNQPQHF
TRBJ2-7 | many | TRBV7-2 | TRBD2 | TGTGCCAGCAGCCCCAGGGGGTCGGGAGCGGGGGGCTCCTACGAGCAGTACTTC | CASSPRGSGAGGSYEQYF
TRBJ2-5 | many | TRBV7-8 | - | TGTGCCAGCAGCTACGGACGGGGGCAGGGGCGCAAAGAGACCCAGTACTTC | CASSYGRGQGRKETQYF
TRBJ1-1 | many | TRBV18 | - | TGTGCCAGCTCACCAATTTTTGCCGAAACTGAAGCTTTCTTT | CASSPIFAETEAFF
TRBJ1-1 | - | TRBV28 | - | TGTGCCAGCAGCCAGACCGGGACTTCGAACACTGAAGCTTTCTTT | CASSQTGTSNTEAFF
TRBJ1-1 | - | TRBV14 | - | TGTGCCAGCAGCCCCCATAGTGGAAACACTGAAGCTTTCTTT | CASSPHSGNTEAFF
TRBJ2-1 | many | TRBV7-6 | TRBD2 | TGTGCCAGCAGCCTAAGGACTAGCGGGATAGGTGAGCAGTTCTTC | CASSLRTSGIGEQFF
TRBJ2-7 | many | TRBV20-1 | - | TGCAGTGCTAGAGATCCACGGCGGGACAAATCCTACGAGCAGTACTTC | CSARDPRRDKSYEQYF
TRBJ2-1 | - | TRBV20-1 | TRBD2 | TGCAGTGCTAGAGATCTATTTAGGTTAGGACTAGCGTCCAATGAGCAGTTCTTC | CSARDLFRLGLASNEQFF
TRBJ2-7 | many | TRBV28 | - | TGTGCCAGCAGTTTGCTAGACCGGGGGCGTGCGCAGTACTTC | CASSLLDRGRAQYF
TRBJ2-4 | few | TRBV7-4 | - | TGTGCCAGCAGCGTCGGGACCAAAAACATTCAGTACTTC | CASSVGTKNIQYF
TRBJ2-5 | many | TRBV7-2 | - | TGTGCCAGCAGCAGCACAGAGACCCAGTACTTC | CASSSTETQYF
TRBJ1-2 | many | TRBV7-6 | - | TGTGCCAGCAGCGGAACAGGTCCTGGCTACACCTTC | CASSGTGPGYTF
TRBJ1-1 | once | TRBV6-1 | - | TGTGCCAGCAGTGAACCGTATTATTCGGACACTGAAGCTTTCTTT | CASSEPYYSDTEAFF
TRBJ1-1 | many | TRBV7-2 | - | TGTGCCAGCAGCTTAGGGACTCAAAGATCTGCTTTCTTT | CASSLGTQRSAFF